Sequencing of this TCR beta chain was carried out in a study of cytomegalovirus exposure and HLA in healthy donors. The PCR used 60 Vbeta and 13 Jbeta primers. Sequenced by immunoSEQ multiplex PCR; TCRdb stores in-frame clones only, minus some. The top ten hold roughly 4.5% of the sample, which has 150,000 to 200,000 clones, approximately 80% seen once. The sequenced sample consisted of PBMCs. This clonotype originated in a woman aged 18 to 35 in good health and CMV-seropositive.

CDR3 loop: CASSATGDRQPQHF. The DNA of the CDR3 is TGTGCCAGCAGCGCGACAGGGGATAGGCAGCCCCAGCATTTT. The chain joins TRBV21-1 to TRBJ1-5; TRBD1, as called in the table, went unchecked against the DNA. TRBV21-1 is classified as a pseudogene. The CDR3 totals 14 residues.